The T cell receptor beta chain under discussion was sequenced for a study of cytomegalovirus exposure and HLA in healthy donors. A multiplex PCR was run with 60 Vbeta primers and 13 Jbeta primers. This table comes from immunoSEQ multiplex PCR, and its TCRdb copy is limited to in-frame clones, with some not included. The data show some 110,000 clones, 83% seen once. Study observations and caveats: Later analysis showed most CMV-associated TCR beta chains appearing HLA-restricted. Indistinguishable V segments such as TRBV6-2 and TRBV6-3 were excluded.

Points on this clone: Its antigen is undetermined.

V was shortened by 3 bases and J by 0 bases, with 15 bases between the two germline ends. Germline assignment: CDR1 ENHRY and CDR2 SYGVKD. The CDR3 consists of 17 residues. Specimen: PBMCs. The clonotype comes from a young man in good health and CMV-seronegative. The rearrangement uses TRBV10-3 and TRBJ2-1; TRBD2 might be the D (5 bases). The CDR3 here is CAISEFGRGYSYNEQFF. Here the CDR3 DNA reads TGTGCCATCAGTGAATTCGGTCGCGGGTACTCCTACAATGAGCAGTTCTTC.